These 15 T cell receptor beta chains were all obtained from the same sample, sequenced in a study of glioma-infiltrating T cells after dendritic cell vaccination. The protocol was immunoSEQ multiplex PCR, while the TCRdb copy is restricted to in-frame clones and leaves out a portion. The table records about 92,000 clones, approximately 90% of them present only once. This sample comprised blood, obtained before dendritic cell vaccination. All receptors derive from a human donor with glioblastoma.

V usage is TRBV6-5 and J usage is TRBJ1-1; 7 bases match TRBD1. V shed 5 bases and J 3 bases; nucleotides not matched to a gene: 9. There are 15 residues in the CDR3. Germline lookup yields CDR1 MNHEY and CDR2 SVGAGI. The CDR3 bases are TGTGCCAGCAGTAACGACAGGGTTGGGTACACTGAAGCTTTCTTT. Protein sequence: CASSNDRVGYTEAFF.

The gene calls are TRBV30 and TRBJ2-2, with D possibly TRBD1 on 6 matching bases. Germline CDR1 and CDR2: GTSNPN and SVGIG (reference sequence). V lost 1 base and J 7 bases, leaving 10 bases between the germline ends. CDR3 length: 13 amino acids. DNA of the CDR3: TGTGCCTGGAGTGGCATAGGGGGCGGGGAGCTGTTTTTT. It yields the protein CAWSGIGGGELFF.

This chain joins TRBV5-1 and TRBJ1-2; maybe TRBD1 (6 bases). The CDR3 totals 12 residues. Deletions cut 4 bases from V and 8 bases from J, with 12 bases between. CDR1 and CDR2 from the germline V gene are SGHRS and YFSETQ. The CDR3 here is CASSPERGGYTF. The CDR3, as DNA: TGCGCCAGCAGCCCGGAGAGGGGGGGCTACACCTTC.

Details on this clone: One junction end disagrees with the germline gene, perhaps due to a read error. The chain recombines TRBV19 with TRBJ2-3; possibly TRBD1 for D (6 bases). This CDR3 comprises 13 residues. Germline CDR1 and CDR2: LNHDA and SQIVND (reference sequence). The CDR3 nucleotides are TGTGCCAGTAGCACAGGGAACACAGATGCGCAGTATTTT. Protein sequence: CASSTGNTDAQYF.

The rearrangement links TRBV28 to TRBJ1-5, with 8 bases aligning to TRBD1. The J segment lost 6 bases and the V segment lost 3 bases, leaving 4 bases of the junction unmatched. The CDR3 consists of 14 residues. Germline V CDR1 and CDR2: MDHEN, SYDVKM. In DNA, the CDR3 is TGTGCCAGCAGTTTCCCGACAGGGGTTCAGCCCCAGCATTTT. Its translation is CASSFPTGVQPQHF.

This chain uses TRBV7-9 with TRBJ1-1, with D unclear. Germline V gives CDR1 SEHNR, CDR2 FQNEAQ (reference sequence). The V end was cut by 6 bases, the J end by 4 bases, with 12 bases between. CDR3 length: 13 residues. The DNA for the CDR3 is TGTGCCAGCAGTAGCTCCGTTGGCACTGAAGCTTTCTTT. It encodes CASSSSVGTEAFF. Together with reference TRBV7-9 and TRBJ1-1, the CDR3 gives the full variable domain: DTGVSQNPRHKITKRGQNVTFRCDPISEHNRLYWYRQTLGQGPEFLTYFQNEAQLEKSRLLSDRFSAERPKGSFSTLEIQRTEQGDSAMYLCASSSSVGTEAFFGQGTRLTVV.

This chain connects TRBV4-2 to TRBJ2-1; 10 bases are a match to TRBD1. V trimming: 3 bases; J trimming: 6 bases; junction bases outside the gene matches: 8. The germline V gene has CDR1 LGHNA and CDR2 YNFKEQ. The CDR3 runs to 16 residues. CDR3 DNA sequence: TGTGCCAGCAGCCAGGGGCGACAGGGGGCGTTCAATGAGCAGTTCTTC. This translates into CASSQGRQGAFNEQFF.

V is TRBV13 and J is TRBJ2-1; D unresolved. The V gene's germline CDR1 is PRHDT and CDR2 FYEKMQ (reference sequence). This CDR3 is built from 12 residues. V lost 0 bases and J lost 7, with 4 bases in between. The DNA of the CDR3 is TGTGCCAGCAGCTTAGGGCGGAATGAGCAGTTCTTC. Amino acids: CASSLGRNEQFF.

The V call is TRBV7-3, the J call TRBJ1-3; no definite D call. The CDR3 spans 15 residues. Looked up from germline, CDR1 is SGHTA and CDR2 is FQGTGA. Trimming pared 3 bases from V and 0 bases from J, leaving 9 bases between. As DNA, the CDR3 is TGTGCCAGCAGCTTTTCGGCAGGCTCTGGAAACACCATATATTTT. It codes for CASSFSAGSGNTIYF.

The chain links TRBV10-3 to TRBJ2-5, with D possibly being TRBD2 (6 bases). Between the trimmed V and J ends, which lost 8 bases and 2 bases, there was a span of 12 bases. Germline CDR1 ENHRY, CDR2 SYGVKD. This CDR3 is built from 13 residues. The DNA of the CDR3 is TGTGCCATCGGGGGGATCGGGCAAGAGACCCAGTACTTC. Its protein is CAIGGIGQETQYF.

The table lists this clone with a count of one. The rearrangement joins TRBV5-1 to TRBJ2-6, with 9 nucleotides matching TRBD1. In germline, CDR1 is SGHRS, CDR2 YFSETQ. Losses at the gene ends were 0 bases for V and 0 bases for J; bases not matched to a gene: 4. The CDR3 consists of 18 residues. The CDR3 here is CASSLGLQGASGANVLTF. Written as DNA, the CDR3 is TGCGCCAGCAGCTTGGGTTTACAGGGGGCCTCTGGGGCCAACGTCCTGACTTTC.

J is TRBJ1-2 and V is TRBV5-8; the match to TRBD1 covers 9 bases. Germline trimming cut 3 bases from V and 0 bases from J; bases unmatched to any gene: 18. Per the germline V gene, CDR1 is SGHTS and CDR2 is YDEGEE. The CDR3 covers 20 residues. This CDR3 reads CASSYVLPGQGTNSNYGYTF. CDR3 nucleotides: TGTGCCAGCAGCTACGTATTACCGGGACAGGGCACCAATTCTAACTATGGCTACACCTTC.

The V gene is TRBV4-3, the J gene TRBJ2-7; TRBD2 matches at 10 bases. The germline V gene encodes CDR1 LGHNA and CDR2 YSLEER. V lost 1 base, J lost 3 bases, and 6 bases stayed unmatched. The CDR3 has 16 amino acids. DNA for the CDR3: TGCGCCAGCAGCCAAGGATGGACTAGCGGATACTACGAGCAGTACTTC. It yields the protein CASSQGWTSGYYEQYF.

The chain recombines TRBV7-6 with TRBJ2-3, with 9 bases aligning to TRBD2. The germline CDR1 and CDR2 sequences are SGHVS and FNYEAQ. This CDR3 spans 15 amino acids. The V and J ends lost 5 bases and 1 base, in that order; junction bases with no gene match: 4. DNA for the CDR3: TGTGCCAGCAGCGAAGAGCGGGGGGGCACAGATACGCAGTATTTT. Translation gives CASSEERGGTDTQYF.

This chain connects TRBV4-3 to TRBJ1-2; 9 bases line up with TRBD1. This CDR3 is built from 15 residues. Germline CDR1 and CDR2: LGHNA and YSLEER. V trimming: 4 bases; J trimming: 8 bases; junction bases outside the gene matches: 11. The chain's CDR3 is CASSRDRAPSSGYTF. In DNA form, the CDR3 reads TGCGCCAGCAGCCGGGACAGGGCTCCCTCGTCGGGCTACACCTTC.